The present T cell receptor (beta chain) was sequenced within a study of blood T cell repertoires in COVID-19. In the original workflow: Cell counts per sample came from amplifying reference gene primers. Clones were read by immunoSEQ multiplex PCR, and TCRdb kept only the in-frame ones, dropping some. The V and J calls and clone size come from that table; D and trimming were worked out from the DNA. The sample holds about 170,000 clones; approximately 83% are singletons and the top ten take approximately 10%. Germline-derived CDR1 and CDR2 are SQVTM and ANQGSEA. Trimming pared 3 bases from V and 6 bases from J, leaving 5 bases between. The CDR3 totals 10 residues.

The V call is TRBV29-1, the J call TRBJ1-2; tentative D call: TRBD1 (5 bases). This receptor was taken from a man between 65 and 85 years old with active or convalescent COVID-19. Sequenced input: peripheral blood. The CDR3 DNA is TGCAGCGTTGACAGGGATGGCTACACCTTC. Translating gives CSVDRDGYTF.